This T cell receptor (beta chain) was sequenced during a study of T cells in localized non-small cell lung cancer. This CDR3 is built from 15 residues. V dropped 2 bases and J dropped 9; count of bases not matched to a gene: 9. Germline-derived CDR1 and CDR2 are SGHNT and YYREEE (reference sequence). Measured with immunoSEQ multiplex PCR; TCRdb has only the in-frame clones, and not every one. This sample carries tens of thousands of clones, 93% of them seen once, and the ten largest clones take under 8%. The chain carries TRBV5-4 and TRBJ1-3; 9 nucleotides match TRBD1. The starting material was peripheral blood, obtained before any cancer treatment. The receptor was isolated from an older female donor with stage I lung adenocarcinoma. CDR3 nucleotide sequence: TGTGCCAGCAGCTTAACACGGGACAGGGTCGGCACCATATATTTT. Translation: CASSLTRDRVGTIYF. The entire variable domain, with the rest obtained from reference TRBV5-4 and TRBJ1-3, is as follows: ETGVTQSPTHLIKTRGQQVTLRCSSQSGHNTVSWYQQALGQGPQFIFQYYREEENGRGNFPPRFSGLQFPNYSSELNVNALELDDSALYLCASSLTRDRVGTIYFGEGSWLTVV.